The 16 T cell receptor beta chains presented below share a single source sample, sequenced in a study of T cell changes during pregnancy in multiple sclerosis. Clones were read by immunoSEQ multiplex PCR, and TCRdb kept only the in-frame ones, dropping some. Altogether roughly 11,000 clones are present, approximately 88% being singletons, with the ten largest covering around 11%. This specimen was CD8+ T cells from peripheral blood mononuclear cells, taken after pregnancy. The receptor source for this set is a female donor in good health, enrolled as a control in a pregnancy study.

V is TRBV5-1 and J is TRBJ2-3; D call uncertain. Germline loops: CDR1 SGHRS, CDR2 YFSETQ. The CDR3 spans 14 residues. V lost 0 bases to trimming and J lost 5 bases, with 10 bases between them. CDR3 DNA sequence: TGCGCCAGCAGCTTGGGAAACGAACTAGATACGCAGTATTTT. Translated: CASSLGNELDTQYF.

This clone was found a few times. The rearrangement joins TRBV4-1 to TRBJ1-6, with 8 nucleotides matching TRBD1. The CDR3 loop spans 14 amino acids. With V trimmed by 4 bases and J by 17 bases, 13 bases remained unmatched. Looked up from germline, CDR1 is MGHRA and CDR2 is YSYEKL. The CDR3 protein is CASSPTGATLRFHF. DNA for the CDR3: TGCGCCAGCAGCCCGACAGGGGCCACGTTGAGGTTCCACTTT.

The chain is built from TRBV10-3 and TRBJ1-2; the D is unclear. The V gene's germline CDR1 is ENHRY and CDR2 SYGVKD. The CDR3 is 17 residues long. Trimming removed 0 bases from V and 6 bases from J, with 20 bases in between. The CDR3 region has the DNA TGTGCCATCAGTGAGTCGAACGCAGTAGTGTTGGAGAATGGCTACACCTTC. Protein product: CAISESNAVVLENGYTF.

The chain recombines TRBV9 with TRBJ1-2; 8 nucleotides align to TRBD1. Per germline, CDR1 SGDLS and CDR2 YYNGEE. The V gene end was trimmed by 4 bases and the J gene end by 1 base; junction bases not matched to a gene: 9. This CDR3 comprises 16 residues. The CDR3 reads CASSTWTGKDNYGYTF. Written as DNA, the CDR3 is TGTGCCAGCAGCACCTGGACAGGGAAAGATAACTATGGCTACACCTTC.

J is TRBJ1-1 and V is TRBV7-2, with 8 bases that match TRBD1. The V gene's germline CDR1 is SGHTA and CDR2 FQGNSA. V lost 5 bases and J lost 1; bases outside the gene matches: 12. The CDR3 is made up of 17 amino acids. The CDR3 coding sequence is TGTGCCAGCAGCGAAGGACAGGGCTTCTTCACGAACACTGAAGCTTTCTTT. Its protein product is CASSEGQGFFTNTEAFF. The variable domain in full, completed from reference TRBV7-2 and TRBJ1-1, reads GAGVSQSPSNKVTEKGKDVELRCDPISGHTALYWYRQSLGQGLEFLIYFQGNSAPDKSGLPSDRFSAERTGGSVSTLTIQRTQQEDSAVYLCASSEGQGFFTNTEAFFGQGTRLTVV.

The chain employs TRBV15 and TRBJ2-1; 8 bases line up with TRBD1. V trimming: 0 bases; J trimming: 7 bases; junction bases outside the gene matches: 5. Per the germline V gene, CDR1 is LNHNV and CDR2 is YYDKDF (reference sequence). The CDR3 has 15 residues. The CDR3 reads CATSRDRTGKNEQFF. The CDR3 coding sequence is TGTGCCACCAGCAGAGACCGGACAGGGAAGAATGAGCAGTTCTTC. Full variable domain (missing parts from reference TRBV15 and TRBJ2-1): DAMVIQNPRYQVTQFGKPVTLSCSQTLNHNVMYWYQQKSSQAPKLLFHYYDKDFNNEADTPDNFQSRRPNTSFCFLDIRSPGLGDTAMYLCATSRDRTGKNEQFFGPGTRLTVL.

The rearrangement joins TRBV19 to TRBJ2-1; 8 nucleotides match TRBD2. Per germline, CDR1 LNHDA and CDR2 SQIVND (reference sequence). This CDR3 contains 15 residues. Germline trimming cut 2 bases from V and 8 bases from J; bases unmatched to any gene: 8. The CDR3 reads CASSISAGGPHEQFF. The CDR3 DNA follows: TGTGCCAGTAGTATATCGGCGGGGGGCCCCCATGAGCAGTTCTTC.

The chain recombines TRBV18 with TRBJ1-2; the D is unclear. The CDR3 spans 16 residues. Germline V CDR1 and CDR2: KGHSH, LQKENI. Between the trimmed V and J ends, which lost 0 bases and 8 bases, there was a span of 19 bases. The CDR3, as DNA: TGTGCCAGCTCACCACCGGGTAGTGTTCGTCGGGTGGGCTACACCTTC. Translated: CASSPPGSVRRVGYTF. Using reference TRBV18 and TRBJ1-2 for the parts outside the CDR3, the full variable domain is NAGVMQNPRHLVRRRGQEARLRCSPMKGHSHVYWYRQLPEEGLKFMVYLQKENIIDESGMPKERFSAEFPKEGPSILRIQQVVRGDSAAYFCASSPPGSVRRVGYTFGSGTRLTVV.

As concerns this clone: This same CDR3 is encoded by further DNA sequences in the sample. V gene TRBV5-6 combines with J gene TRBJ1-6; 8 bases map to TRBD1. CDR3 length equals 14 residues. Losses at the gene ends were 0 bases for V and 7 bases for J; bases not matched to a gene: 0. Per germline, CDR1 SGHDT and CDR2 YYEEEE. As DNA, the CDR3 is TGTGCCAGCAGCTTGGGACAGGGGAATTCACCCCTCCACTTT. Translating gives CASSLGQGNSPLHF.

The table lists this clone with a count of one. The chain links TRBV7-9 to TRBJ1-2; 8 positions match TRBD1. With 5 bases clipped from V and 8 bases from J, the junction kept 7 bases outside the gene matches. This CDR3 is 13 amino acids long. Per germline, CDR1 SEHNR and CDR2 FQNEAQ (reference sequence). CDR3: CASSPWTGWGYTF. The CDR3 bases are TGTGCCAGCAGCCCGTGGACAGGGTGGGGCTACACCTTC.

The chain uses TRBV27 and TRBJ2-7, with 7 bases aligning to TRBD1. CDR3 length equals 15 residues. Per germline, CDR1 MNHEY and CDR2 SMNVEV (reference sequence). V was pared by 3 bases and J by 3 bases, with 8 bases of the junction left unmatched. CDR3 DNA: TGTGCCAGCAGTTTCGGAGGACAGGCTTTCTACGAGCAGTACTTC. This translates into CASSFGGQAFYEQYF.

The table lists this clone with a count of one. This chain joins TRBV28 and TRBJ2-7; 9 bases map to TRBD1. Germline V gives CDR1 MDHEN, CDR2 SYDVKM. The CDR3 covers 16 residues. The junction had 5 bases not matched to a gene; V was cut back by 0 bases and J by 2 bases. CDR3 sequence: CASSLWAGTGTYEQYF. The CDR3 coding sequence is TGTGCCAGCAGTTTATGGGCTGGGACAGGGACCTACGAGCAGTACTTC.

V gene TRBV6-4 combines with J gene TRBJ2-1; TRBD2 matches at 10 bases. V was pared by 2 bases and J by 6 bases, with 4 bases of the junction left unmatched. CDR3 size: 15 residues. Per the germline V gene, CDR1 is MRHNA and CDR2 is SNTAGT. The CDR3 region has the DNA TGTGCCAGCAGTGACCAAGCGGGGGGGCCCAATGAGCAGTTCTTC. Its translation is CASSDQAGGPNEQFF.

DNA of the CDR3: TGTGCCAGCAGCCCGGGACGGGGGAGCTATGGCTACACCTTC. Encoded protein: CASSPGRGSYGYTF. The chain recombines TRBV6-6 with TRBJ1-2; D may be TRBD1 (5 bases). The germline V gene encodes CDR1 MNHNY and CDR2 SVGAGI (reference sequence). This CDR3 spans 14 amino acids. The V end lost 6 bases, the J end lost 4 bases, and 15 bases lay between the germline ends.

The chain recombines TRBV5-6 with TRBJ1-3; 9 bases agree with TRBD1. From germline, CDR1 is SGHDT and CDR2 YYEEEE. V shed 2 bases and J 2 bases; nucleotides not matched to a gene: 5. The CDR3 consists of 16 residues. CDR3 protein: CASSFPGTGTGNTIYF. The CDR3, as DNA: TGTGCCAGCAGCTTTCCCGGGACAGGGACTGGAAACACCATATATTTT. Filled out from reference TRBV5-6 and TRBJ1-3, the complete variable domain reads DAGVTQSPTHLIKTRGQQVTLRCSPKSGHDTVSWYQQALGQGPQFIFQYYEEEERQRGNFPDRFSGHQFPNYSSELNVNALLLGDSALYLCASSFPGTGTGNTIYFGEGSWLTVV.

The chain links TRBV27 to TRBJ2-7; 7 bases align to TRBD1. The germline V gene encodes CDR1 MNHEY and CDR2 SMNVEV (reference sequence). CDR3 length equals 13 residues. V lost 3 bases, J lost 9 bases, and 8 bases stayed unmatched. The CDR3 reads CASSLTGPPGQYF. For the CDR3, the DNA is TGTGCCAGCAGTTTGACAGGGCCTCCCGGGCAGTACTTC.